A selection of T cell receptor beta chains follows, all from one sample in a study of T cell repertoires in cytomegalovirus infection. TCRdb independently ran MiXCR on the reads; one entry per CDR3 protein. Of a few hundred thousand distinct CDR3 sequences detected, approximately 17% appear once; the ten largest clones hold roughly 45%. What was sequenced was CD8+ T cells from PBMCs. The receptors come from a human donor in good health (CMV status not recorded). Some clones in this sample may be carry-over from other donors' samples. CDR3s leave out the opening cysteine and the closing phenylalanine or tryptophan.

v_gene	CDR3aa
TRBV6-5	ASSSRGISDGYT
TRBV7-6	ASSLAGPPYNEQF
TRBV12-3/TRBV12-4	ASSPSVYEQY
TRBV9	ASSVGGPIRSEQY
TRBV7-9	ASSFVGFSYNEQF
TRBV11-2	ASSLYRDSSYEQY
TRBV7-3	ASSLTTSVGVPYLTGELF
TRBV12-3/TRBV12-4	ASSPTGVGYT
TRBV12-3/TRBV12-4	ASSLAGGLGNTGELF
TRBV6-2/TRBV6-3	ASSLMVGTQPQH
TRBV11-2	ASSLAVGTYINEQF
TRBV11-2	AWAGRVATGELF
TRBV20-1	SARPSGGVVSEQF
TRBV25-1	ASTGQDHGYT
TRBV4-1	ASSQDGDVYQETQY